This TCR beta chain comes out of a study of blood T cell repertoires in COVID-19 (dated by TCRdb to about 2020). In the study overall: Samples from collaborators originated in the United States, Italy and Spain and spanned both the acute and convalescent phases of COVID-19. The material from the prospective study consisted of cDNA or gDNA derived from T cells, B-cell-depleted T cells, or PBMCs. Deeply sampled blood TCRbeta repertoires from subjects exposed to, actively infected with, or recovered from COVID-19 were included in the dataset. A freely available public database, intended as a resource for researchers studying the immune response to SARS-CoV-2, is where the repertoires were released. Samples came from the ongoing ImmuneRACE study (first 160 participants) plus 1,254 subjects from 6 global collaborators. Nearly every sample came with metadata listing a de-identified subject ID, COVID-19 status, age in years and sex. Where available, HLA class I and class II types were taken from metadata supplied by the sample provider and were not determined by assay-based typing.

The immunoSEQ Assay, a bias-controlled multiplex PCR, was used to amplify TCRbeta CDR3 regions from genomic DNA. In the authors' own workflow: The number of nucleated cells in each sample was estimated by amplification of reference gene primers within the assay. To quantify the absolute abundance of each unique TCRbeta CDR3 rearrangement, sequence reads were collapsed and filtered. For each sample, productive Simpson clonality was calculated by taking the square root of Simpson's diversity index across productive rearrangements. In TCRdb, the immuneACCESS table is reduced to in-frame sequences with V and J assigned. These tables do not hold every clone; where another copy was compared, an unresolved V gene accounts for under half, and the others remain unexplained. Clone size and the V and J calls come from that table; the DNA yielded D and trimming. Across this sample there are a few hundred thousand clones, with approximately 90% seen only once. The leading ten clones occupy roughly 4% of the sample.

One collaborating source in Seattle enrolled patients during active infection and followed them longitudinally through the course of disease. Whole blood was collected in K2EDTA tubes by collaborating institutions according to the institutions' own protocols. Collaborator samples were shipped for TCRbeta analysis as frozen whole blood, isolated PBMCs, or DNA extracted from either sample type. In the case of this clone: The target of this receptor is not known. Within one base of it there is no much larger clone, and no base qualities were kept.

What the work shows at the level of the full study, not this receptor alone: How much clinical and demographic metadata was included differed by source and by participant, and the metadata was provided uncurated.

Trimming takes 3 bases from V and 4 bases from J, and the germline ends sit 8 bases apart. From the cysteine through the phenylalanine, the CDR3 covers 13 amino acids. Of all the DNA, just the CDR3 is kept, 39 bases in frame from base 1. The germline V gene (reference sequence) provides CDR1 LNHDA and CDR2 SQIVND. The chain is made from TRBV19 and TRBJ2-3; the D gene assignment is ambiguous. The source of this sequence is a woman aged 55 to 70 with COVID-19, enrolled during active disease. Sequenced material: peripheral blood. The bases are TGTGCCAGTAGTATGCAAAGCCCAGATACGCAGTATTTT. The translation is CASSMQSPDTQYF.